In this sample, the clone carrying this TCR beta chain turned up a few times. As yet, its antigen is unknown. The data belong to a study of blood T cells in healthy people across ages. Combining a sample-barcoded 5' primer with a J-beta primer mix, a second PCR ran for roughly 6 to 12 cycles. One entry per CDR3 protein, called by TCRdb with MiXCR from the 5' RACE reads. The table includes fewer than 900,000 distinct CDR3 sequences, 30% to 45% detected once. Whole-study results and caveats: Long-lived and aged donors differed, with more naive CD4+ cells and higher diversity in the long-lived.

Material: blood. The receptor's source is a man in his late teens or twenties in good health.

The CDR3 coding sequence is TGTGCCAGCATGCACAGGCGGGGAGAGACCCAGTACTTC. It is translated as CASMHRRGETQYF. The chain couples TRBV21-1 to TRBJ2-5; TRBD2, the table's D call, lacks a check against the DNA. TRBV21-1 corresponds to a pseudogene. CDR3 length: 13 amino acids.